A single sample gave rise to the 31 T cell receptor beta chains below, sequenced in a study of T cell changes during pregnancy in multiple sclerosis. Sequenced by immunoSEQ multiplex PCR; TCRdb stores in-frame clones only, minus some. The sample lists under 130,000 clones, just over 90% seen once, with 3% to 3.5% in the top ten. The sample in question was peripheral blood, obtained after pregnancy. All receptors derive from a female donor with multiple sclerosis, enrolled in a pregnancy study.

The chain joins TRBV25-1 to TRBJ2-2; a possible D gene is TRBD1 (5 bases). Looked up from germline, CDR1 is MGHDK and CDR2 is SYGVNS. The CDR3 totals 18 residues. V lost 3 bases to trimming and J lost 0 bases, with 17 bases between them. The CDR3 reads CASSDGGRGPANTGELFF. CDR3 bases: TGTGCCAGCAGTGACGGTGGTAGGGGTCCGGCGAACACCGGGGAGCTGTTTTTT.

This chain connects TRBV21-1 to TRBJ1-5; TRBD1, the D gene given by the table, was not confirmed from the DNA. TRBV21-1 is a listed pseudogene. The CDR3 has 16 residues. CDR3: CASSKVGTGFNQPQHF. CDR3 DNA sequence: TGTGCCAGCAGCAAAGTTGGGACAGGGTTCAATCAGCCCCAGCATTTT.

The rearrangement links TRBV29-1 to TRBJ1-3, with D possibly being TRBD1 (6 bases). V was clipped by 7 bases and J by 4 bases, with 14 bases between them. The CDR3 length is 13 residues. In germline, CDR1 is SQVTM, CDR2 ANQGSEA. DNA for the CDR3: TGCAGCGCCTCAGGGGTGTCGGGAAACACCATATATTTT. It specifies CSASGVSGNTIYF. Full variable domain (remainder filled in from reference TRBV29-1 and TRBJ1-3): SAVISQKPSRDICQRGTSLTIQCQVDSQVTMMFWYRQQPGQSLTLIATANQGSEATYESGFVIDKFPISRPNLTFSTLTVSNMSPEDSSIYLCSASGVSGNTIYFGEGSWLTVV.

The V call is TRBV4-2, the J call TRBJ2-2, with TRBD2 matching 9 bases. The CDR3 has 16 residues. CDR1 is LGHNA and CDR2 is YNFKEQ in the germline V gene. The ends lost 0 bases at V and 3 bases at J; junction bases unmatched: 2. This chain's CDR3 is CASSQDSGGYTGELFF. The DNA for the CDR3 is TGTGCCAGCAGCCAAGACAGCGGGGGGTACACCGGGGAGCTGTTTTTT.

The CDR3 loop is CATSKETSFEQFF. The DNA for the CDR3 is TGTGCCACCAGCAAAGAAACTAGCTTTGAGCAGTTCTTC. The chain carries TRBV15 and TRBJ2-1; tentatively, D is TRBD2 (6 bases). The germline V gene encodes CDR1 LNHNV and CDR2 YYDKDF (reference sequence). This CDR3 spans 13 amino acids. Trimming cost V 4 bases and J 9 bases, with 13 bases left between them.

CDR3 amino acids: CASSYSATDTQYF. As DNA, the CDR3 is TGTGCCAGCAGTTACTCGGCCACAGATACGCAGTATTTT. The chain couples TRBV6-6 to TRBJ2-3; D uncertain. Trimming pared 0 bases from V and 2 bases from J, leaving 3 bases between. The germline V gene encodes CDR1 MNHNY and CDR2 SVGAGI (reference sequence). This CDR3 has 13 amino acids.

The J gene is TRBJ2-3, the V gene TRBV5-8; D remains ambiguous. Trimming took 7 bases from V and 0 from J, leaving 3 bases between them. There are 11 residues in the CDR3. Germline CDR1 is SGHTS and CDR2 is YDEGEE. CDR3 bases: TGTGCCAGCGGCAGCACAGATACGCAGTATTTT. Amino acids: CASGSTDTQYF.

This chain connects TRBV10-3 to TRBJ1-4, with D unclear. Trimming shortened V by 2 bases and J by 7 bases, and 11 bases separated the two germline ends. The CDR3 spans 14 residues. CDR1 is ENHRY and CDR2 is SYGVKD in the germline V gene. The CDR3 DNA reads as TGTGCCATCAGTGAGGAGGGAATTCGTGAAAAACTGTTTTTT. Protein: CAISEEGIREKLFF.

The rearrangement links TRBV6-1 to TRBJ2-3, with a weak D call TRBD1 (6 bases). This CDR3 is 15 amino acids long. From germline, CDR1 is MNHNS and CDR2 SASEGT. The V and J ends lost 2 bases and 9 bases respectively, with 18 bases between them. The CDR3 DNA follows: TGTGCCAGCAGTGAAACTGGGCAGGGGCCCCCGACGCAGTATTTT. Its translation is CASSETGQGPPTQYF.

This sequence joins TRBV15 and TRBJ1-2; D is uncertain. The germline V gene has CDR1 LNHNV and CDR2 YYDKDF (reference sequence). The V end was cut by 0 bases, the J end by 8 bases, with 13 bases between. The CDR3 length is 14 residues. Here the CDR3 DNA reads TGTGCCACCAGCAGAGATGGCGGGGTGGGGGGCTACACCTTC. It codes for CATSRDGGVGGYTF.

The rearrangement uses TRBV18 and TRBJ1-1; D gene ambiguous. Per the germline V gene, CDR1 is KGHSH and CDR2 is LQKENI. The CDR3 contains 13 residues. The ends were cut back, 5 bases at V and 1 base at J, with 8 bases in the middle. The CDR3 nucleotides read TGTGCCAGCTCAAACACAGAGAACACTGAAGCTTTCTTT. This encodes CASSNTENTEAFF.

The chain links TRBV6-6 to TRBJ1-5; 7 positions agree with TRBD1. The CDR3 loop spans 14 amino acids. J was trimmed by 3 bases and V by 6 bases; bases with no gene match: 5. Germline loops: CDR1 MNHNY, CDR2 SVGAGI (reference sequence). DNA for the CDR3: TGTGCCAGCAGAGAACAGGGGTTCAATCAGCCCCAGCATTTT. It yields the protein CASREQGFNQPQHF.

The rearrangement links TRBV6-1 to TRBJ1-1; D ambiguous. V dropped 4 bases and J dropped 6 bases, with 9 bases sitting between them. This CDR3 has 12 residues. CDR1 and CDR2 (germline): MNHNS, SASEGT. CDR3 residues: CASSVGGAEAFF. The CDR3 DNA sequence: TGTGCCAGCAGTGTCGGCGGGGCTGAAGCTTTCTTT.

The chain couples TRBV25-1 to TRBJ2-3, with no clear D. The germline V and J ends were trimmed by 3 bases and 3 bases, with 19 bases remaining between them. Germline lookup yields CDR1 MGHDK and CDR2 SYGVNS. CDR3 length equals 17 residues. CDR3 loop: CASSDSPFYSITDTQYF. The CDR3 nucleotides are TGTGCCAGCAGTGATTCCCCATTCTACTCTATTACAGATACGCAGTATTTT. The full variable domain, with the rest looked up from reference TRBV25-1 and TRBJ2-3, is EADIYQTPRYLVIGTGKKITLECSQTMGHDKMYWYQQDPGMELHLIHYSYGVNSTEKGDLSSESTVSRIRTEHFPLTLESARPSHTSQYLCASSDSPFYSITDTQYFGPGTRLTVL.

This chain links TRBV19 with TRBJ2-2, with 8 bases identical to TRBD1. CDR3 length equals 16 residues. With 6 bases clipped from V and 2 bases from J, the junction kept 8 bases outside the gene matches. Germline CDR1 reads LNHDA; CDR2 reads SQIVND (reference sequence). The chain's CDR3 is CASSPHRGANTGELFF. The CDR3 DNA is TGTGCCAGTAGCCCGCACAGGGGGGCTAACACCGGGGAGCTGTTTTTT.

This clone has only a few counts. V is TRBV7-9 and J is TRBJ1-2, with 7 bases lining up with TRBD1. The junction had 6 bases not matched to a gene; V was cut back by 6 bases and J by 5 bases. In germline, CDR1 is SEHNR, CDR2 FQNEAQ (reference sequence). The CDR3 spans 13 residues. CDR3 coding DNA: TGTGCCAGCAGACCGACAGGGCTGTATGGCTACACCTTC. This codes for CASRPTGLYGYTF.

The chain has TRBV21-1 and TRBJ2-5; no DNA check was done on the table's D call, TRBD2. TRBV21-1 is marked as a pseudogene. There are 17 residues in the CDR3. The CDR3 region is CASSKPPKAGRGETQYF. The CDR3, as DNA: TGTGCCAGCAGCAAACCCCCCAAAGCGGGCCGGGGAGAGACCCAGTACTTC.

J is TRBJ1-1 and V is TRBV19; 9 positions match TRBD1. In germline, CDR1 is LNHDA, CDR2 SQIVND (reference sequence). The junction had 8 bases not matched to a gene; V was cut back by 6 bases and J by 6 bases. There are 14 residues in the CDR3. The CDR3 is CASSITGGSAEAFF. Here the CDR3 DNA reads TGTGCCAGTAGCATAACAGGGGGCTCGGCTGAAGCTTTCTTT.

V usage is TRBV16 and J usage is TRBJ1-4; no clear D gene. The CDR3 length is 15 residues. Trimming pared 3 bases from V and 8 bases from J, leaving 16 bases between. CDR1 and CDR2 from the germline V gene are KGHSY and FQNENV. The DNA of the CDR3 is TGTGCCAGCAGCCATTCTGGCTTGGAGGAGGAAAAACTGTTTTTT. The encoded protein is CASSHSGLEEEKLFF.

This clone has just one count. The rearrangement links TRBV4-1 to TRBJ1-1, with TRBD1 as a possible D gene (5 bases). V lost 1 base, J lost 4 bases, and 10 bases lay in between. The CDR3 length is 14 residues. Germline-derived CDR1 and CDR2 are MGHRA and YSYEKL. The CDR3 region is CASSQVGLRTEAFF. CDR3 in DNA: TGCGCCAGCAGCCAAGTGGGGCTTCGCACTGAAGCTTTCTTT.

V and J are TRBV6-1 and TRBJ1-2; TRBD1 might be the D (6 bases). CDR1 and CDR2 (germline): MNHNS, SASEGT. This CDR3 has 14 amino acids. V shed 4 bases and J shed 1 base, with 10 bases lying between them. CDR3 coding DNA: TGTGCCAGCAGTGCAGGGGCTCATAACTATGGCTACACCTTC. It specifies CASSAGAHNYGYTF.

The chain employs TRBV19 and TRBJ1-5; no firm D call. V gave up 5 bases and J gave up 6 bases, with 14 bases separating them. Germline lookup yields CDR1 LNHDA and CDR2 SQIVND (reference sequence). The length of the CDR3 is 14 residues. CDR3 nucleotide sequence: TGTGCCAGTAGTGTCAAGGCCGGCGGTCAGCCCCAGCATTTT. Translation gives CASSVKAGGQPQHF.

The CDR3 sequence is CASTRDRNTDTQYF. CDR3 DNA sequence: TGTGCCAGCACCCGGGACAGGAACACAGATACGCAGTATTTT. The chain recombines TRBV6-1 with TRBJ2-3; TRBD1 matches at 8 bases. The junction had 5 bases not matched to a gene; V was cut back by 7 bases and J by 2 bases. This CDR3 comprises 14 residues. Germline-derived CDR1 and CDR2 are MNHNS and SASEGT.

The chain combines TRBV6-1 with TRBJ1-5; D not resolved. Trimming removed 6 bases from V and 7 bases from J, with 13 bases in between. CDR3 length: 13 amino acids. Germline lookup yields CDR1 MNHNS and CDR2 SASEGT. CDR3 residues: CASSGFSPQPQHF. CDR3 coding DNA: TGTGCCAGCAGCGGGTTTTCCCCACAGCCCCAGCATTTT.

V is TRBV11-1 and J is TRBJ2-2, with 8 nucleotides matching TRBD1. This CDR3 contains 17 residues. Unmatched junction bases numbered 8, after V lost 0 bases and J lost 5 bases. Germline V gene data show CDR1 as SGHAT and CDR2 as FQDESV (reference sequence). The CDR3 loop reads CASSLAGQGWGTGELFF. CDR3 in DNA: TGTGCCAGCAGCTTAGCAGGACAGGGTTGGGGAACCGGGGAGCTGTTTTTT.

The V gene is TRBV5-5, the J gene TRBJ2-7; 9 positions match TRBD1. Per germline, CDR1 SGHKS and CDR2 YYEKEE (reference sequence). The CDR3 has 16 residues. The V and J ends lost 3 bases and 5 bases, in that order; junction bases with no gene match: 12. CDR3 region: CASSSSGIQGADEQYF. The CDR3 bases are TGTGCCAGCAGCTCATCGGGCATACAGGGGGCCGACGAGCAGTACTTC.

The chain is built from TRBV19 and TRBJ1-5; no definite D call. The CDR3 is 14 residues long. Per germline, CDR1 LNHDA and CDR2 SQIVND (reference sequence). The ends were cut back, 7 bases at V and 3 bases at J, with 13 bases in the middle. The CDR3 is CASTYSGSNQPQHF. The CDR3 bases are TGTGCCAGTACCTATTCAGGTTCCAATCAGCCCCAGCATTTT.

This chain joins TRBV4-2 and TRBJ2-7; tentative D call: TRBD2 (7 bases). Germline CDR1 reads LGHNA; CDR2 reads YNFKEQ. Trimming cost V 5 bases and J 7 bases, with 12 bases left between them. The CDR3 spans 12 residues. CDR3 sequence reads: CASSKGGVEQYF. The CDR3 DNA sequence: TGTGCCAGCAGCAAGGGGGGGGTTGAGCAGTACTTC.

The chain uses TRBV5-1 and TRBJ1-6, with 8 positions matching TRBD1. Trimming removed 0 bases from V and 9 bases from J; junction bases left unmatched: 11. Germline lookup yields CDR1 SGHRS and CDR2 YFSETQ. The CDR3 runs to 17 residues. The CDR3 nucleotides are TGCGCCAGCAGCTTGGGAGGGCGCACAGGGGGATTTTCACCCCTCCACTTT. Its protein product is CASSLGGRTGGFSPLHF.

The gene calls are TRBV6-1 and TRBJ2-5; perhaps TRBD2 as D (5 bases). Germline CDR1 is MNHNS and CDR2 is SASEGT. The CDR3 contains 14 residues. CDR3 DNA sequence: TGTGCATCTAGGGAGCCGGCGTACCAAGAGACCCAGTACTTC. Amino acids: CASREPAYQETQYF.

V is TRBV7-2 and J is TRBJ1-2, with D tentatively TRBD1 (5 bases). The CDR3 loop spans 13 amino acids. Trimming removed 5 bases at V and 2 bases at J, with 9 bases between. The V gene's germline CDR1 is SGHTA and CDR2 FQGNSA. CDR3 sequence: CASSLPGNYGYTF. In nucleotides, the CDR3 is TGTGCCAGCAGCCTACCAGGGAACTATGGCTACACCTTC.